These 18 T cell receptor beta chains were all obtained from the same sample, sequenced in a study of beta chain features in type 1 diabetes. As every portion of the isolated RNA was reverse transcribed, the sequencing read expressed TCRB transcripts. Measured with immunoSEQ multiplex PCR; TCRdb has only the in-frame clones, and not every one. The table includes some 500,000 clones, over 9.5% detected once. The sequencing input was naive CD4+ T cells from blood. Receptor source: a woman aged 18 to 35 in good health.

The V gene is TRBV15, the J gene TRBJ1-6; D ambiguous. The germline V and J ends were trimmed by 3 bases and 10 bases, with 16 bases remaining between them. Germline values: CDR1 LNHNV, CDR2 YYDKDF (reference sequence). The CDR3 totals 15 residues. The CDR3 DNA sequence: TGTGCCACCAGCAGGCCAGAGCTCCTTACATCACCCCTCCACTTT. Translated: CATSRPELLTSPLHF.

The genes are TRBV14 and TRBJ1-6; D unclear. CDR3 length: 13 amino acids. Trimming stripped 4 bases from V and 2 bases from J, with 3 bases between. Per germline, CDR1 SGHDN and CDR2 FVKESK. The chain's CDR3 is CASSRPYNSPLHF. The CDR3 coding sequence is TGTGCCAGCAGCCGCCCCTATAATTCACCCCTCCACTTT.

The V and J genes are TRBV18 and TRBJ1-1; D gene unclear. Trimming left V 2 bases short and J 7 bases short, with 17 bases between. There are 15 residues in the CDR3. Per germline, CDR1 KGHSH and CDR2 LQKENI. CDR3 region: CASSPSWETSGEAFF. In DNA, the CDR3 is TGTGCCAGCTCACCATCTTGGGAAACTTCTGGTGAAGCTTTCTTT.

This clone was seen only a few times. The CDR3: CASGEGNQPQHF. As DNA, the CDR3 is TGTGCCAGCGGGGAGGGGAATCAGCCCCAGCATTTT. The V call is TRBV28, the J call TRBJ1-5; D possibly corresponds to TRBD1 (5 bases). V was clipped by 8 bases and J by 4 bases, with 9 bases between them. CDR1 is MDHEN and CDR2 is SYDVKM in the germline V gene. The CDR3 covers 12 residues.

The genes are TRBV9 and TRBJ2-7; perhaps TRBD2 as D (6 bases). V shed 0 bases and J shed 2 bases, with 15 bases lying between them. There are 16 residues in the CDR3. Looked up from germline, CDR1 is SGDLS and CDR2 is YYNGEE. CDR3 amino acids: CASSVARQGGPYEQYV. CDR3 DNA sequence: TGTGCCAGCAGCGTAGCGCGCCAGGGAGGCCCCTACGAGCAGTACGTC.

The chain couples TRBV18 to TRBJ2-2; D not certain. This CDR3 is built from 16 residues. The V end was cut by 1 base, the J end by 7 bases, with 16 bases between. The germline V gene has CDR1 KGHSH and CDR2 LQKENI. The CDR3 here is CASSPRETGRFGELFF. CDR3 DNA: TGTGCCAGCTCACCACGGGAAACCGGCAGGTTCGGGGAGCTGTTTTTT.

The V call is TRBV6-1, the J call TRBJ1-1, with a weak D call TRBD1 (6 bases). The CDR3 runs 14 residues. CDR1 and CDR2 (germline): MNHNS, SASEGT. Trimming pared 6 bases from V and 0 bases from J, leaving 11 bases between. CDR3 protein: CASSRDTVNTEAFF. The CDR3 nucleotides read TGTGCCAGCAGCAGGGACACAGTGAACACTGAAGCTTTCTTT.

The V call is TRBV7-3, the J call TRBJ1-6; tentative D call: TRBD1 (5 bases). The CDR3 consists of 15 residues. Germline assignment: CDR1 SGHTA and CDR2 FQGTGA. V was clipped by 0 bases and J by 9 bases, with 12 bases between them. CDR3 region: CASSLTSGTSSPLHF. CDR3 nucleotides: TGTGCCAGCAGCTTAACGTCTGGGACCAGTTCACCCCTCCACTTT.

The J gene is TRBJ2-1, the V gene TRBV4-1; no clear D. The CDR3 runs to 14 residues. Germline V gene data show CDR1 as MGHRA and CDR2 as YSYEKL. Deletions cut 1 base from V and 5 bases from J, with 9 bases between. For the CDR3, the DNA is TGCGCCAGCAGCCAAGGCGTATGGGACAATGAGCAGTTCTTC. It is translated as CASSQGVWDNEQFF.

The chain joins TRBV27 to TRBJ2-3; D perhaps matches TRBD2 (5 bases). The CDR3 is made up of 12 amino acids. Germline assignment: CDR1 MNHEY and CDR2 SMNVEV (reference sequence). The V end lost 3 bases, the J end lost 8 bases, and 9 bases lay between the germline ends. The CDR3 DNA is TGTGCCAGCAGTTTCCCCGCGGGTACGCAGTATTTT. Amino acid sequence: CASSFPAGTQYF.

V usage is TRBV30 and J usage is TRBJ1-2; tentatively, D is TRBD1 (6 bases). This CDR3 region has 14 residues. The germline V gene encodes CDR1 GTSNPN and CDR2 SVGIG (reference sequence). Trimming removed 2 bases from V and 4 bases from J, with 14 bases in between. CDR3 region: CAWSYPDSPYGYTF. CDR3 in DNA: TGTGCCTGGAGTTACCCGGACAGCCCCTATGGCTACACCTTC.

This rearrangement joins TRBV5-1 to TRBJ1-5; 10 bases line up with TRBD1. Germline CDR1 reads SGHRS; CDR2 reads YFSETQ. The CDR3 is made up of 14 amino acids. J was trimmed by 10 bases and V by 8 bases; bases with no gene match: 12. The chain's CDR3 is CARPPGTGVSPQHF. The CDR3 DNA sequence: TGCGCCAGACCCCCCGGGACAGGGGTTTCCCCCCAGCATTTT.

The count of this clone is one. The rearrangement uses TRBV2 and TRBJ1-2, with TRBD1 as a possible D gene (5 bases). Germline V gene data show CDR1 as SNHLY and CDR2 as FYNNEI. Trimming took 6 bases from V and 4 from J, leaving 9 bases between them. CDR3 length equals 12 residues. This chain's CDR3 is CASSGASYGYTF. As DNA, the CDR3 is TGTGCCAGCAGCGGGGCTAGCTATGGCTACACCTTC.

In this sample, this clone turned up a few times. The J gene is TRBJ2-5, the V gene TRBV18, with a weak D call TRBD1 (6 bases). CDR3 size: 14 residues. Germline V gives CDR1 KGHSH, CDR2 LQKENI. V was shortened by 3 bases and J by 3 bases, with 11 bases between the two germline ends. DNA for the CDR3: TGTGCCAGCTCACCGACAGGTCCCAAAGAGACCCAGTACTTC. Translation gives CASSPTGPKETQYF.

This clone was detected a few times. The chain uses TRBV28 and TRBJ2-1; no clear D. This CDR3 comprises 14 residues. Germline-derived CDR1 and CDR2 are MDHEN and SYDVKM. With 6 bases removed from V and 10 bases from J, the gap between germline ends came to 19 bases. The CDR3 region has the DNA TGTGCCAGCAGGGGAAGCCTAGGCATGTCGGAGCAGTTCTTC. This sequence encodes CASRGSLGMSEQFF.

In its sample, this clone was seen many times. J is TRBJ2-3 and V is TRBV7-2; D is uncertain. The ends were cut back, 7 bases at V and 0 bases at J, with 2 bases in the middle. From germline, CDR1 is SGHTA and CDR2 FQGNSA. The CDR3 contains 11 residues. CDR3 DNA: TGTGCCAGCACTAGCACAGATACGCAGTATTTT. The encoded protein is CASTSTDTQYF.

This clone was found many times. This chain connects TRBV28 to TRBJ1-6; 7 bases match TRBD1. With V trimmed by 3 bases and J by 8 bases, 4 bases remained unmatched. The CDR3 has 14 amino acids. Germline lookup yields CDR1 MDHEN and CDR2 SYDVKM. The CDR3 here is CASSFLRGHSPLHF. CDR3 coding DNA: TGTGCCAGCAGTTTTCTGAGGGGGCATTCACCCCTCCACTTT.

This clone has a handful of counts. This chain links TRBV2 with TRBJ2-7; maybe TRBD1 (6 bases). The CDR3 totals 13 residues. Per the germline V gene, CDR1 is SNHLY and CDR2 is FYNNEI. V was trimmed by 6 bases and J by 7 bases, leaving 16 bases between them. DNA of the CDR3: TGTGCCAGCAGCCCCCAGGGGCTATTGGAGCAGTACGTC. Translation: CASSPQGLLEQYV.